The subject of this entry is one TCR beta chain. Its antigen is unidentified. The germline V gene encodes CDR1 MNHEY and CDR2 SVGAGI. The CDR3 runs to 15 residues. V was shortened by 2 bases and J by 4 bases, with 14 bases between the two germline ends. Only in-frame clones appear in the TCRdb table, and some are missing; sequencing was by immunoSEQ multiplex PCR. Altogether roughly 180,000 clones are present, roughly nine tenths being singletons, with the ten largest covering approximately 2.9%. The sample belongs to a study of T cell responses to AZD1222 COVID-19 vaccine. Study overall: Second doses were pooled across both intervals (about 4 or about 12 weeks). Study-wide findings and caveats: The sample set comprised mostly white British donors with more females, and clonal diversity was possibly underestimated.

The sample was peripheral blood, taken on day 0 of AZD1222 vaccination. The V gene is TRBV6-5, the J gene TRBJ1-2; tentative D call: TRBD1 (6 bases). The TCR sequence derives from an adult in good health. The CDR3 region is CASSYGPGHSYGYTF. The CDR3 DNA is TGTGCCAGCAGTTACGGACCGGGACACTCCTATGGCTACACCTTC.